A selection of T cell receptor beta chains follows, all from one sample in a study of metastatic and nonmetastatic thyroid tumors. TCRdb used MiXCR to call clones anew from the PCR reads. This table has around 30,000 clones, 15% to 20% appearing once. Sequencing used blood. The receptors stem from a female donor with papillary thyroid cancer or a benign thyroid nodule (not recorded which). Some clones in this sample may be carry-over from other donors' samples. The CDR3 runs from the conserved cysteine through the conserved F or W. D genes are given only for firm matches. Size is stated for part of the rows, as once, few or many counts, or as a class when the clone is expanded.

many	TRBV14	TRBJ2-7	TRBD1	TGTGCCAGCAGCCAATTATCAACTCGGACAGGGGACTACGAGCAGTACTTC	CASSQLSTRTGDYEQYF
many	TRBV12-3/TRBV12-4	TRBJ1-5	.	TGTGCCAGCAGTTTAGATCTGTCAAAGGGTAATCAGCCCCAGCATTTT	CASSLDLSKGNQPQHF
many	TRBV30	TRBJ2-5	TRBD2	TGTGCCTGGAGGCAAGGGGCGGGGGGGAGAGAGACCCAGTACTTC	CAWRQGAGGRETQYF
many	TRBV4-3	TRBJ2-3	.	TGCGCCAGCCGCCGGGGGTGGGTCGGGAATACGCAGTATTTT	CASRRGWVGNTQYF
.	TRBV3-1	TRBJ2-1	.	TGTGCCAGCAGCCAAGATTTTGAGGGGGGTGACCACAATGAGGTGTTCTTC	CASSQDFEGGDHNEVFF
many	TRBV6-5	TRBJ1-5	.	TGTGCCAGCAGTTACAGCTTTAGCAATCAGCCCCAGCATTTT	CASSYSFSNQPQHF
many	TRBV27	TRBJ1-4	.	TGTGCCAGCAGTTTGGTAGGGGGGGTCACTAATGAAAAACTGTTTTTT	CASSLVGGVTNEKLFF
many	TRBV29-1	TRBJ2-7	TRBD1	TGCAGCGTGGGGCCCTCGGGACAGGGGTCCTACGAGCAGTACTTC	CSVGPSGQGSYEQYF
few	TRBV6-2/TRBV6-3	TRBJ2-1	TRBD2	TGTGCCAGCAGCTGGACTAGCGGGAGCAATGAGCAGTTCTTC	CASSWTSGSNEQFF
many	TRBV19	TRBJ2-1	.	TGTGCCAGTAGTAAATACTCGACCAAGAGCTCCTACAATGAGCAGTTCTTC	CASSKYSTKSSYNEQFF
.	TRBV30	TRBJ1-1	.	TGTGCCTGGAGTCCCCTTTGCGGCAGGGCCTGCACTGAAGCTTTCTTT	CAWSPLCGRACTEAFF
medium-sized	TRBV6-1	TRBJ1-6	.	TGTGCCAGCAGTCCAAACGGACGCTATTCACCCCTCCACTTT	CASSPNGRYSPLHF
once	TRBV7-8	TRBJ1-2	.	TGTGCCAGCAGCCTATCGACAGGTTGTCACGACTATGGCTACACCTTC	CASSLSTGCHDYGYTF
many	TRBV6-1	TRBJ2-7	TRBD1	TGTGCCGCCACCGGGACAGGGAATTTCGAGCAGTACTTC	CAATGTGNFEQYF
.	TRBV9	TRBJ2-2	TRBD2	TGTGCCAGCAGCGTAGTCCCCGATCCGGGACTAGCGGGAGTCCCCGTGGAGCTGTTTTTT	CASSVVPDPGLAGVPVELFF
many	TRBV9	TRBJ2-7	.	TGTGCCAGCAGCGTAGCGCCCTCCTACGAGCAGTACTTC	CASSVAPSYEQYF
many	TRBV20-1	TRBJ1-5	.	TGCAGTGCTCTCCCGGCGGTTAGCAATCAGCCCCAGCATTTT	CSALPAVSNQPQHF
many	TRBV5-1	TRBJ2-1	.	TGCGCCAGCAGCTTGGGAGTACGCAATGAGCAGTTCTTC	CASSLGVRNEQFF
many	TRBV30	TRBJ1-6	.	TGTGCCTGGAGTGGTTATAATTCACCCCTCCACTTT	CAWSGYNSPLHF
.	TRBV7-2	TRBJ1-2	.	TGTGCCAGCAGCCCAGGGCCTGGCGCCTATGGCTACACCTTC	CASSPGPGAYGYTF
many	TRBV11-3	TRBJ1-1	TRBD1	TGTGCCAGCAGCACCGTCCCGGGACAGGGGGCAGGCACTGAAGCTTTCTTT	CASSTVPGQGAGTEAFF
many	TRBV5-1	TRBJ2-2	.	TGCGCCAGCAGCTCGAAGGACTGGATGGGCACCGGGGAGCTGTTTTTT	CASSSKDWMGTGELFF
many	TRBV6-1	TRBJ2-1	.	TGTGCCAGCAGTTCCACACTCTCCTACAATGAGCAGTTCTTC	CASSSTLSYNEQFF
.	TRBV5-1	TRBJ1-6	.	TGCGCCAGCGGCCTCAACACCCTGGGGGCTGATAATTCACACCTCCACTTT	CASGLNTLGADNSHLHF
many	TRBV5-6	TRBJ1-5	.	TGTGCCAGCAGCGGAGTTGAACTGTCACTAGGGAGTCAGCCCCAGCATTTT	CASSGVELSLGSQPQHF
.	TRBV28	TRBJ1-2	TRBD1	TGTGCCAGCAGTCCATACCCCGGACAGGGAGGTAGCTATGGCTACACCTTC	CASSPYPGQGGSYGYTF
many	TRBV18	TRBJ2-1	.	TGTGCCAGCTCAGAAGGACAGCTTGACTCCTACAATGAGCAGTTCTTC	CASSEGQLDSYNEQFF
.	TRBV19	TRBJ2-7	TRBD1	TGTGCCAGTAGAGATCAGGGGGTTCTCTCCTACGAGCAGTACTTC	CASRDQGVLSYEQYF
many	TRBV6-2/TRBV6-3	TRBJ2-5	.	TGTGCCAGCAGTTATAGGCGGCCAGGGGCTGCTGGAGAGACCCAGTACTTC	CASSYRRPGAAGETQYF
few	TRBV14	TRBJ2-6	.	TGTGCCAGCAGCCGGAGGGGGGCCAACGTCCTGACTTTC	CASSRRGANVLTF
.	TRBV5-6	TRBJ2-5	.	TGTGCCAGCAGCTTCACAGGCCAAGAGACCCAGTACTTC	CASSFTGQETQYF
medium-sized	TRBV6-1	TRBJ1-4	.	TGTGCCAGCAACACCGGACAGAAGAATGAAAAACTGTTTTTT	CASNTGQKNEKLFF
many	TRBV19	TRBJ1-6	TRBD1	TGTGCCAGTAGTGGGGACAGGGTCAGCTCACCCCTCCACTTT	CASSGDRVSSPLHF
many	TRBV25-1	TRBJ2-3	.	TGTGCCAGCAGTGCCCGACAGAGCACAGATACGCAGTATTTT	CASSARQSTDTQYF
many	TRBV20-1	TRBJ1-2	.	TGCAGTGCTAGGAGGGACGGATCCAACTATGGCTACACCTTC	CSARRDGSNYGYTF
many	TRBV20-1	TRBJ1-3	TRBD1	TGCAGTGCTAGGGGACAGGGGGGCCTCTCTGGAAACACCATATATTTT	CSARGQGGLSGNTIYF
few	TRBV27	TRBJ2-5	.	TGTGCCAGCAGCCTTACTACGGGAGTGCAGACCCAGTACTTC	CASSLTTGVQTQYF
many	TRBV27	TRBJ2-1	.	TGTGCCAGCAGTTTCCAGAAGGGGGAGGGCCACCCCGAGCAGTTCTTC	CASSFQKGEGHPEQFF
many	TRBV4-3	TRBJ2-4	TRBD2	TGCGCCAGCAGCCGAAGGTATGAGGGAGGGGACATTCAGTACTTC	CASSRRYEGGDIQYF
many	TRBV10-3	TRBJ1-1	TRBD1	TGTGCCATCAGTCCTGGACAGGGTGACACTGAAGCTTTCTTT	CAISPGQGDTEAFF
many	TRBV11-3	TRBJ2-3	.	TGTGCCAGCAGCTTGGGCCTCAGCACAGATACGCAGTATTTT	CASSLGLSTDTQYF
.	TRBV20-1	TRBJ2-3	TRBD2	TGCAGTGCTGGAGGGCTAGCGGGAGGTCGCGATACGCAGTATTTT	CSAGGLAGGRDTQYF
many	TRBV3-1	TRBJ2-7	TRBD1	TGTGCCAGCAGCTCCGGACAGGGGAAGGCCCACGAGCAGTACTTC	CASSSGQGKAHEQYF
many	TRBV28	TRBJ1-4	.	TGTGCCAGCAGGGCCATGTTCCGTCCGGGTGAAAAACTGTTTTTT	CASRAMFRPGEKLFF
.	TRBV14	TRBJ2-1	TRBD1	TGTGCCAGCAGCTTGACCGGGACAGGGGGAGGAGATGAGCAGTTCTTC	CASSLTGTGGGDEQFF
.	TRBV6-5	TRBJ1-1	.	TGTGTCAGCAGTTTCACCCGGGGGGGTAAGAACCCTGAAGCTTTCTTT	CVSSFTRGGKNPEAFF
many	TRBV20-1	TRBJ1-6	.	TGCAGTGCTAGAGATCGGACCGGGACCTCCTATAATTCACCCCTCCACTTT	CSARDRTGTSYNSPLHF
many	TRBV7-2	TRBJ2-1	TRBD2	TGTGCCAGCAGCTTAGCGCAGACTAGCGGGGGGGTAGATGAGCAGTTCTTC	CASSLAQTSGGVDEQFF
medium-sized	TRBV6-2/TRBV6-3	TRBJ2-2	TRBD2	TGTGCCAGCAGTTACAGCGGGGGGGACACCGGGGAGCTGTTTTTT	CASSYSGGDTGELFF